A selection of T cell receptor beta chains follows, all from one sample in a study of lymphopenia after photon versus proton radiotherapy. The data were produced by immunoSEQ multiplex PCR, yet TCRdb's version contains in-frame clones alone and is incomplete. Of about 16,000 clones listed, 88% are singletons. Material: peripheral blood, obtained from a patient treated with proton-based radiotherapy. The receptors come from a woman in her sixties or seventies with cholangiocarcinoma. Some clones in this sample may be carry-over from other donors' samples. Each CDR3 is given without its conserved first and last residue.

V gene	J gene	CDR3 protein
TRBV5-1	TRBJ1-1	ASSTLGQSNTEAF
TRBV15	TRBJ1-1	ATSRDMSTEAF
TRBV5-1	TRBJ2-1	ASSLEGRVGFSGNSSLYNEQF
TRBV11-2	TRBJ1-4	ASSPLVGSEKLF
TRBV4-1	TRBJ2-7	ASSRTGTGGAYEQY
TRBV5-1	TRBJ2-1	ASSLVTSGAHEQF
TRBV6-5	TRBJ2-4	ASRGTAKNIQY
TRBV2	TRBJ2-3	ARKTSGGGDTQY
TRBV6-5	TRBJ2-1	ASSYSGDDEQF
TRBV5-1	TRBJ2-3	ASSLGQGLDTQY
TRBV2	TRBJ2-5	ASSEALVGRETQY
TRBV4-2	TRBJ2-4	ASSPTWLAKNIQY
TRBV6-5	TRBJ2-7	ASSYDTTSYEQY
TRBV5-5	TRBJ1-1	ASSQDRSFSEAF
TRBV28	TRBJ1-4	ASSLNEKLF
TRBV9	TRBJ2-1	ASSVGQGNNEQF
TRBV10-3	TRBJ1-2	AISDTQGSAYGYT
TRBV27	TRBJ2-1	ASSLASTAASSYNEQF
TRBV27	TRBJ2-1	ASSSTVSSYNEQF
TRBV5-1	TRBJ1-1	ASSLTPDTEAF
TRBV27	TRBJ2-3	ASSLSRKDSPATQY
TRBV27	TRBJ2-7	ASSSRAYEQY
TRBV2	TRBJ2-3	ASGDSSTDTQY
TRBV30	TRBJ1-3	AWTMTGSSGNTIY